The entry below describes one TCR beta chain. This record comes from a study of blood T cell repertoires in COVID-19. The wider study: The United States, Italy and Spain supplied acute and convalescent COVID-19 samples.

Original methodology: Reference gene primer amplification gave estimated nucleated cell counts. TCRdb's copy holds only in-frame clones and misses some; the assay was immunoSEQ multiplex PCR. That table furnishes V, J and clone size, whereas the DNA furnished D and trimming. The sample yields some 300,000 clones, around 89% seen once. With 2 bases removed from V and 3 bases from J, the gap between germline ends came to 14 bases. Germline V gene sequence: CDR1 MDHEN, CDR2 SYDVKM. This CDR3 region has 15 residues. V and J are TRBV28 and TRBJ2-7, with D tentatively TRBD2 (5 bases). Input material: peripheral blood. This clonotype was sampled from a woman in her 40s with COVID-19, enrolled during active disease. CDR3 nucleotide sequence: TGTGCCAGCAGTTTAGCAGTCCGGGGTCGCTACGAGCAGTACTTC. Amino acids: CASSLAVRGRYEQYF.